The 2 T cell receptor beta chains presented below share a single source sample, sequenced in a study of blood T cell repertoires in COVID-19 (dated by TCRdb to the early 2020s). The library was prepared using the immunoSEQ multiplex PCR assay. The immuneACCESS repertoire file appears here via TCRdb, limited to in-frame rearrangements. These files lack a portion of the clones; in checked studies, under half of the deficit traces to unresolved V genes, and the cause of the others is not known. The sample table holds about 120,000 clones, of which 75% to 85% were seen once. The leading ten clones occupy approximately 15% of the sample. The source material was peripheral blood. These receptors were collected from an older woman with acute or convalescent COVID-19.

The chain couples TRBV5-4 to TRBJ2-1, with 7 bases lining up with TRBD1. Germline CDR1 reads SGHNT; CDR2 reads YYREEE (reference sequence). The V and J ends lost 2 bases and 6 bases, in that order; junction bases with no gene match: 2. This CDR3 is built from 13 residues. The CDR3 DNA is TGTGCCAGCAGCTTAGACAGGGTCAATGAGCAGTTCTTC. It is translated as CASSLDRVNEQFF.

CDR3 DNA: TGTGCCAGCAACCCACCGGGAGAAAGGACCCAGTACTTC. This translates into CASNPPGERTQYF. The V gene is TRBV11-3, the J gene TRBJ2-5; a possible D gene is TRBD2 (6 bases). The CDR3 runs to 13 residues. V was shortened by 7 bases and J by 7 bases, with 16 bases between the two germline ends. From germline, CDR1 is SGHNT and CDR2 YENEEA. The whole variable domain, remainder taken from reference TRBV11-3 and TRBJ2-5, is EAGVVQSPRYKIIEKKQPVAFWCNPISGHNTLYWYLQNLGQGPELLIRYENEEAVDDSQLPKDRFSAERLKGVDSTLKIQPAELGDSAVYLCASNPPGERTQYFGPGTRLLVL.